The clone carrying this T cell receptor beta chain came up once. Followed over time, Seattle patients had been enrolled while infection was active. The CDR3 consists of 11 residues. The germline V gene has CDR1 MNHEY and CDR2 SMNVEV (reference sequence). Between the trimmed V and J ends, which lost 4 bases and 6 bases, there was a span of 6 bases. This specimen comes from a study of blood T cell repertoires in COVID-19. Study information: Samples of COVID-19 (acute and convalescent) were obtained from the United States, Italy and Spain. Sources were T cells, B-cell-depleted T cells, or PBMCs; the material itself was cDNA or gDNA.

Original analysis: How many nucleated cells were present was estimated from reference gene primer amplification. Clones were read by immunoSEQ multiplex PCR, and TCRdb kept only the in-frame ones, dropping some. V and J calls and clone size are as listed in that table; D and trimming were resolved from the DNA. The top ten clones hold nearly 6.5% of a sample with approximately 350,000 clones, around 86% of them seen once. The chain combines TRBV27 with TRBJ2-5; D may be TRBD2 (5 bases). The clonotype was recovered from a woman in her forties or fifties with COVID-19, enrolled during active disease. The sample comprised peripheral blood. The CDR3 DNA reads as TGTGCCAGCAGTTCGGGGAAGACCCAGTACTTC. Protein: CASSSGKTQYF.